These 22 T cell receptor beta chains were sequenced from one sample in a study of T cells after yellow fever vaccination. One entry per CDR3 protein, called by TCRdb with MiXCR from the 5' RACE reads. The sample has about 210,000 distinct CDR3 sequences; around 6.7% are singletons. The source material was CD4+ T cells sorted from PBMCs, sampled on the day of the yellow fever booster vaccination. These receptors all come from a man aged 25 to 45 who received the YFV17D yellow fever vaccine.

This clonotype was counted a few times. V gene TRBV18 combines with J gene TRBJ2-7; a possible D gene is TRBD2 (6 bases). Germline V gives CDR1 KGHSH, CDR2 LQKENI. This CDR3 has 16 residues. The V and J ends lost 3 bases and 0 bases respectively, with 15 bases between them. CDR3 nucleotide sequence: TGTGCCAGCTCACCCCAAGGAGGGATGAGCTCCTACGAGCAGTACTTC. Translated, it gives CASSPQGGMSSYEQYF.

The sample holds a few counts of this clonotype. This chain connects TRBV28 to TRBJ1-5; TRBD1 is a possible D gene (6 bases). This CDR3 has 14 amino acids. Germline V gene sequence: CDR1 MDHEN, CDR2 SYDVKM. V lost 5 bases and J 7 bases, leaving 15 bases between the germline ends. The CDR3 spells CASSRLTGGQPQHF. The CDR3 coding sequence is TGTGCCAGCAGTCGATTGACAGGTGGCCAGCCCCAGCATTTT.

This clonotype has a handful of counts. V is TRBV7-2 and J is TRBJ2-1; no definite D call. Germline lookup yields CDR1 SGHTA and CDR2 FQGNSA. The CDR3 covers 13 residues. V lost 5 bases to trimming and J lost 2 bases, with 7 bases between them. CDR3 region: CASSPTPYNEQFF. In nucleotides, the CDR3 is TGTGCCAGCAGCCCCACCCCCTACAATGAGCAGTTCTTC.

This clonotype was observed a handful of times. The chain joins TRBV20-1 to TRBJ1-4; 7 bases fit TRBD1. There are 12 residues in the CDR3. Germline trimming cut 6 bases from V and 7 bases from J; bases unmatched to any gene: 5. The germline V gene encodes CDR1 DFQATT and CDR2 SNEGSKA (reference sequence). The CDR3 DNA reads TGCAGTGCCGGGACAGTGGGTGAAAAACTGTTTTTT. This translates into CSAGTVGEKLFF.

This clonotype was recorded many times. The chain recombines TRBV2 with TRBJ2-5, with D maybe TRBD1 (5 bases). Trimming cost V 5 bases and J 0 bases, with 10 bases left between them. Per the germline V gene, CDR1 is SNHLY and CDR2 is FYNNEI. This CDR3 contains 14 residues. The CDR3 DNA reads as TGTGCCAGCAGTCAGCGACAGTACCAAGAGACCCAGTACTTC. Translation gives CASSQRQYQETQYF.

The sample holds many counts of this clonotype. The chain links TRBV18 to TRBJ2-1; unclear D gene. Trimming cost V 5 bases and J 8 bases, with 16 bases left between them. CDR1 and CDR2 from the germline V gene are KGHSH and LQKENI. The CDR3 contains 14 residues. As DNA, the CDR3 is TGTGCCAGCTCATCCCGACACCTTAGGGATGAGCAGTTCTTC. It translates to CASSSRHLRDEQFF.

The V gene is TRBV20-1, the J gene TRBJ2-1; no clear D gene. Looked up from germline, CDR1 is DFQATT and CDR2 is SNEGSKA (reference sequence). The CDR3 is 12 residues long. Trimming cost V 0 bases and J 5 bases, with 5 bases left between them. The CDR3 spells CSARDNHNEQFF. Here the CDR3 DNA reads TGCAGTGCTAGAGATAACCACAATGAGCAGTTCTTC.

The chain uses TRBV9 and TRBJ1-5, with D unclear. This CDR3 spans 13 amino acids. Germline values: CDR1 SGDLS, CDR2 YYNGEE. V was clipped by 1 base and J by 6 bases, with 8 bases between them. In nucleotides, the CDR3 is TGTGCCAGCAGCGTAACCTCGGCTCAGCCCCAGCATTTT. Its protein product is CASSVTSAQPQHF.

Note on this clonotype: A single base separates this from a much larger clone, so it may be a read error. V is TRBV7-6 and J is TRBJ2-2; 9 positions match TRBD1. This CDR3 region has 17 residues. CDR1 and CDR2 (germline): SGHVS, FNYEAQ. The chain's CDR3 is CAISLTQGAAGTGELFF. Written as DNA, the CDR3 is TGTGCCATCAGCCTCACACAGGGGGCAGCGGGCACCGGGGAGCTGTTTTTT.

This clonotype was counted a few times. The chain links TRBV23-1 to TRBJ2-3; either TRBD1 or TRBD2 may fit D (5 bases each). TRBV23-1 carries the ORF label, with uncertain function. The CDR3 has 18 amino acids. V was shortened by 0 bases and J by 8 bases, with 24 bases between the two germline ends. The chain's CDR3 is CASSQSRGSAVAWGTQYF. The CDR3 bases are TGCGCCAGCAGTCAATCTCGGGGCTCGGCTGTTGCTTGGGGTACGCAGTATTTT.

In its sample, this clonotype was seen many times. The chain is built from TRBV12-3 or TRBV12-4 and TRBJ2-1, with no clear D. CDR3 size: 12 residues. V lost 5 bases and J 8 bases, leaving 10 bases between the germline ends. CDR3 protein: CASSGVGYEQFF. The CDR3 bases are TGTGCCAGCAGTGGGGTGGGGTATGAGCAGTTCTTC.

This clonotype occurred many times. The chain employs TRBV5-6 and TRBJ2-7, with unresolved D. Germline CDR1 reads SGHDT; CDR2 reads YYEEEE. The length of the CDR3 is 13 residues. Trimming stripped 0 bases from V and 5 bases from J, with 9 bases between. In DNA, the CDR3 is TGTGCCAGCAGCTTGGGGGAAACCCACGAGCAGTACTTC. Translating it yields CASSLGETHEQYF.

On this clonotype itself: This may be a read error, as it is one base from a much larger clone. DNA of the CDR3: TGTGCCAGCAGCATCTCAGGGTCAGCTGAAGGTTTCTTT. Protein: CASSISGSAEGFF. The genes are TRBV27 and TRBJ1-1; D possibly corresponds to TRBD1 (5 bases). CDR3 length equals 13 residues. Germline V gene data show CDR1 as MNHEY and CDR2 as SMNVEV (reference sequence).

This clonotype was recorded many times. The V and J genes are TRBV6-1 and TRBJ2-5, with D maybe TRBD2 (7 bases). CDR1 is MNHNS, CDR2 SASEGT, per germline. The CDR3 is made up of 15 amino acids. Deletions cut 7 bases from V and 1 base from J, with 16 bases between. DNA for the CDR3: TGTGCCAGCACCCCCTCCGGGGGGCTCCAAGAGACCCAGTACTTC. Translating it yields CASTPSGGLQETQYF.

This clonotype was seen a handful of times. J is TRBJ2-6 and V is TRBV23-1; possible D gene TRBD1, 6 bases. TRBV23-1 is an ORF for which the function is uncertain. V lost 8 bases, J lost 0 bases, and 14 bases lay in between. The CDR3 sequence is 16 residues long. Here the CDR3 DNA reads TGCGCCAGCTGGTCGGGACATAACTCTGGGGCCAACGTCCTGACTTTC. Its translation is CASWSGHNSGANVLTF.

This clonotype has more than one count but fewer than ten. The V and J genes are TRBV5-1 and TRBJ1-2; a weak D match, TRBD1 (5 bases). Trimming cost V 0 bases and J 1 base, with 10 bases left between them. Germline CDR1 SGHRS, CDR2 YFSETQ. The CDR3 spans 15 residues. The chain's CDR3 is CASSLGDGYNYGYTF. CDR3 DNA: TGCGCCAGCAGCTTGGGGGACGGATATAACTATGGCTACACCTTC.

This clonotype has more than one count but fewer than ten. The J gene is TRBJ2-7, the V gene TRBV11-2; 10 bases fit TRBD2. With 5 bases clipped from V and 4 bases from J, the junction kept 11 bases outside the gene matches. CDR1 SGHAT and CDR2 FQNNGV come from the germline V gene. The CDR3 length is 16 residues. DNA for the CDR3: TGTGCCAGCAGCCCAATAAAGCGGGAGGGCCGTTACGAGCAGTACTTC. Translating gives CASSPIKREGRYEQYF.

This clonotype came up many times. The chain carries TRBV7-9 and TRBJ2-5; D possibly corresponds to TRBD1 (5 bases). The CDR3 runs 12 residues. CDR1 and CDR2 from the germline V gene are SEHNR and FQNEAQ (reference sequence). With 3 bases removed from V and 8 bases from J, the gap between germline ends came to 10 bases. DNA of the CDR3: TGTGCCAGCAGCTTTGACAGTAGAACCCAGTACTTC. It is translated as CASSFDSRTQYF.

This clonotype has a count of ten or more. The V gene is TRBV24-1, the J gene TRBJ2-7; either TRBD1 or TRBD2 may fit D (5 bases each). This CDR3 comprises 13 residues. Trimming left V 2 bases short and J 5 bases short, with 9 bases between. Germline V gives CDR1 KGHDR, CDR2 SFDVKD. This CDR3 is CATSDSGPDEQYF. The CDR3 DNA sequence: TGTGCCACCAGTGATTCGGGACCGGACGAGCAGTACTTC.

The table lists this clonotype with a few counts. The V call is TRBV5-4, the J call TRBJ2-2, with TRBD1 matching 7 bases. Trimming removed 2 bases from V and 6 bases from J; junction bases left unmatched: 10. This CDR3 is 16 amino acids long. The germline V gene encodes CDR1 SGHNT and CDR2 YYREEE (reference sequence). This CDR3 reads CASSLMTGISAGELFF. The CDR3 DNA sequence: TGTGCCAGCAGCTTAATGACAGGGATAAGTGCCGGGGAGCTGTTTTTT.

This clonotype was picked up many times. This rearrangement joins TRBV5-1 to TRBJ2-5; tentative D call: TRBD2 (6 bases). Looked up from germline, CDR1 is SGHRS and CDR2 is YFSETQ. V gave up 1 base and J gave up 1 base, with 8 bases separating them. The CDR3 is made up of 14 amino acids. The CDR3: CASSLQGLQETQYF. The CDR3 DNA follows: TGCGCCAGCAGCTTGCAGGGACTCCAAGAGACCCAGTACTTC.

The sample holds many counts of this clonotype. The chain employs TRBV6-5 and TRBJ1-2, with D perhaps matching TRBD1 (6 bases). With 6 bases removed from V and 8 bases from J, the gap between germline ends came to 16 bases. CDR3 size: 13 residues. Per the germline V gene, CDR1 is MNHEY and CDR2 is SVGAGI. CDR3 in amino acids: CASSGQSYGGYTF. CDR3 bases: TGTGCCAGCAGCGGACAGTCCTATGGAGGCTACACCTTC.